The count of the clone carrying this T cell receptor (beta chain) is one. Its antigen is not known. V was shortened by 5 bases and J by 10 bases, with 12 bases between the two germline ends. Germline CDR1 and CDR2: LGHDT and YNNKEL (reference sequence). The length of the CDR3 is 13 residues. This specimen belongs to a study of T cell responses to AZD1222 COVID-19 vaccine. Profiling relied on immunoSEQ multiplex PCR, and the TCRdb table lists in-frame clones only, not all of them. This table holds about 56,000 clones, around 80% found once. Whole-study results and caveats: Repertoires were obtained only post-peak T cell response.

This sample comprised peripheral blood, obtained 28 days after the second AZD1222 dose. The rearrangement uses TRBV3-1 (or the pseudogene TRBV3-2) and TRBJ1-6; TRBD1 might be the D (6 bases). The receptor was derived from an adult who received the AZD1222 COVID-19 vaccine. The CDR3 nucleotides read TGTGCCAGCAGCTATTCAGGGGCGTCACCCCTCCACTTT. Translated: CASSYSGASPLHF.